Presented here are 12 T cell receptor beta chains from one specimen sequenced in a study of regulatory and conventional T cells in RAG deficiency. The sorted conventional CD4+ T cells were CD25-low and CD127-high, with genomic DNA sequenced. TCRdb keeps only in-frame clones here, not all; method: immunoSEQ multiplex PCR. The sample lists around 30,000 clones; 90% to 95% were seen once. This sample also belongs to another study, concerning regulatory T cells. That paper notes: Primers: 52 TRBV forward and 13 TRBJ reverse.

Source material: CD25- CD4+ T cells sorted from blood. The receptors shown here come from a human donor in good health.

This chain links TRBV7-6 with TRBJ1-6, with 10 bases lining up with TRBD1. V lost 1 base and J lost 5; bases outside the gene matches: 2. Germline V CDR1 and CDR2: SGHVS, FNYEAQ. This CDR3 has 16 residues. The CDR3 bases are TGTGCCAGCAGCTTAGGGGACAGGGGAAATAATTCACCCCTCCACTTT. This gives the protein CASSLGDRGNNSPLHF.

As DNA, the CDR3 is TGCGCCAGCAGCTTGGGCGGGAGCTACAATGAGCAGTTCTTC. Translated: CASSLGGSYNEQFF. The chain has TRBV5-1 and TRBJ2-1; 7 bases match TRBD2. Trimming removed 0 bases from V and 3 bases from J; junction bases left unmatched: 0. The length of the CDR3 is 14 residues. Germline V gives CDR1 SGHRS, CDR2 YFSETQ. The entire variable domain, with the rest obtained from reference TRBV5-1 and TRBJ2-1, is as follows: KAGVTQTPRYLIKTRGQQVTLSCSPISGHRSVSWYQQTPGQGLQFLFEYFSETQRNKGNFPGRFSGRQFSNSRSEMNVSTLELGDSALYLCASSLGGSYNEQFFGPGTRLTVL.

V gene TRBV12-2 combines with J gene TRBJ1-2; the table calls TRBD1, which could not be checked here. TRBV12-2 is listed as a pseudogene. This CDR3 is 18 amino acids long. CDR3 nucleotide sequence: TGTGCAAGTCGCTTAGGGGACACCTCCTTGCCCACTAACTATGGCTACACCTTC. Translated, it gives CASRLGDTSLPTNYGYTF.

This rearrangement joins TRBV14 to TRBJ2-1; TRBD1 matches at 7 bases. Germline V CDR1 and CDR2: SGHDN, FVKESK. V lost 3 bases and J lost 8; bases outside the gene matches: 7. CDR3 size: 14 residues. Here the CDR3 reads CASSHDRDRDEQFF. The CDR3 bases are TGTGCCAGCAGCCACGACAGGGATCGAGATGAGCAGTTCTTC. The full variable domain, rest sourced from reference TRBV14 and TRBJ2-1, is EAGVTQFPSHSVIEKGQTVTLRCDPISGHDNLYWYRRVMGKEIKFLLHFVKESKQDESGMPNNRFLAERTGGTYSTLKVQPAELEDSGVYFCASSHDRDRDEQFFGPGTRLTVL.

The rearrangement joins TRBV6-5 to TRBJ2-1; 8 nucleotides line up with TRBD2. J lost 6 bases, V lost 4 bases, and 5 bases had no gene match. The CDR3 loop spans 14 amino acids. Germline V gene data show CDR1 as MNHEY and CDR2 as SVGAGI. This chain's CDR3 is CASSFRGGLNEQFF. Here the CDR3 DNA reads TGTGCCAGCAGTTTTCGGGGGGGCCTCAATGAGCAGTTCTTC.

This clone was detected only once. The CDR3 DNA is TGTGCCAGCAGATTACGACAGGGAGCAACCGGGGAGCTGTTTTTT. Translated, it gives CASRLRQGATGELFF. This chain connects TRBV5-4 to TRBJ2-2, with 7 bases identical to TRBD1. This CDR3 region has 15 residues. With 5 bases clipped from V and 5 bases from J, the junction kept 9 bases outside the gene matches. Looked up from germline, CDR1 is SGHNT and CDR2 is YYREEE (reference sequence).

The chain links TRBV9 to TRBJ1-6, with 8 bases aligning to TRBD1. The CDR3 is 14 amino acids. Germline trimming cut 0 bases from V and 7 bases from J; bases unmatched to any gene: 0. The germline V gene encodes CDR1 SGDLS and CDR2 YYNGEE. CDR3 sequence reads: CASSVAGGNSPLHF. CDR3 DNA: TGTGCCAGCAGCGTAGCAGGGGGCAATTCACCCCTCCACTTT.

Here the CDR3 reads CATRLGDTEAFF. CDR3 nucleotides: TGTGCCACCAGGTTAGGGGATACTGAAGCTTTCTTT. The chain joins TRBV18 to TRBJ1-1; the D gene is possibly TRBD1 (5 bases). This CDR3 is 12 amino acids long. The germline V and J ends were trimmed by 10 bases and 5 bases, with 14 bases remaining between them. Germline CDR1 is KGHSH and CDR2 is LQKENI.

This sequence joins TRBV10-3 and TRBJ1-1; D gene uncertain. V was shortened by 1 base and J by 5 bases, with 11 bases between the two germline ends. CDR1 and CDR2 (germline): ENHRY, SYGVKD. The CDR3 loop spans 14 amino acids. CDR3 nucleotide sequence: TGTGCCATCAGTGAGTGGGAGGGTTGGACTGAAGCTTTCTTT. Protein: CAISEWEGWTEAFF.

The sample holds one count of this clone. This chain joins TRBV5-1 and TRBJ1-1; 7 positions match TRBD1. CDR3 length: 12 residues. Germline loops: CDR1 SGHRS, CDR2 YFSETQ. V trimming: 0 bases; J trimming: 11 bases; junction bases outside the gene matches: 4. The CDR3 nucleotides read TGCGCCAGCAGCTTGGGACAGGGTCGGGCTTTCTTT. This sequence encodes CASSLGQGRAFF. The full variable domain, in which reference TRBV5-1 and TRBJ1-1 provide the parts outside the CDR3, is KAGVTQTPRYLIKTRGQQVTLSCSPISGHRSVSWYQQTPGQGLQFLFEYFSETQRNKGNFPGRFSGRQFSNSRSEMNVSTLELGDSALYLCASSLGQGRAFFGQGTRLTVV.

This clone was seen once. The rearrangement uses TRBV5-1 and TRBJ1-2; unclear D gene. Germline V CDR1 and CDR2: SGHRS, YFSETQ. V lost 4 bases, J lost 2 bases, and 18 bases lay in between. CDR3 length: 16 residues. CDR3: CASSPWTENTNYGYTF. In DNA, the CDR3 is TGCGCCAGCAGCCCCTGGACTGAGAACACGAACTATGGCTACACCTTC.

V is TRBV5-1 and J is TRBJ2-5, with 7 bases that match TRBD1. Germline V CDR1 and CDR2: SGHRS, YFSETQ. V gave up 7 bases and J gave up 5 bases; unmatched junction bases: 20. The CDR3 extends over 17 amino acids. DNA of the CDR3: TGCGCCAGCTTTTTTTCCCCCCAACCCGGGACAGAGGAGACCCAGTACTTC. This translates into CASFFSPQPGTEETQYF.